These 20 T cell receptor beta chains were sequenced from one sample in a study of cytomegalovirus exposure and HLA in healthy donors (dated by TCRdb to between 2016 and 2019). Library creation used the immunoSEQ multiplex PCR assay. A mixture of 60 forward primers for TCR Vbeta segments and 13 reverse primers for TCR Jbeta segments was used in the multiplex PCR. TCRdb mirrors the immuneACCESS table, restricted to in-frame sequences. Some clones are absent from its copies; in checked studies, under half trace to an unresolved V gene, and the reason for the others is unknown. This sample gives 120,000 or so clones in total; about three quarters of them show up just once. The ten largest make up approximately 0.97% of the sample. The sequenced material came from PBMCs. These receptors originate from a human donor in good health.

The rearrangement joins TRBV6-1 to TRBJ2-5; D is uncertain. V was clipped by 8 bases and J by 5 bases, with 9 bases between them. Germline CDR1 is MNHNS and CDR2 is SASEGT. CDR3 size: 11 residues. The CDR3 protein is CASQDEETQYF. DNA of the CDR3: TGTGCCAGCCAGGATGAGGAGACCCAGTACTTC.

This clone was counted a single time. This chain joins TRBV29-1 and TRBJ2-5; a weak D match, TRBD1 (6 bases). The CDR3 has 13 residues. With 6 bases removed from V and 2 bases from J, the gap between germline ends came to 13 bases. Germline CDR1 is SQVTM and CDR2 is ANQGSEA. CDR3 sequence reads: CSVRTAGQETQYF. In nucleotides, the CDR3 is TGCAGCGTCCGGACAGCCGGGCAAGAGACCCAGTACTTC.

J is TRBJ2-3 and V is TRBV28; 8 bases are shared with TRBD2. Germline V gene data show CDR1 as MDHEN and CDR2 as SYDVKM. The CDR3 runs 13 residues. V was pared by 6 bases and J by 4 bases, with 3 bases of the junction left unmatched. As DNA, the CDR3 is TGTGCCAGCAGGCCGACTAGCGCAGATACGCAGTATTTT. This codes for CASRPTSADTQYF.

The chain combines TRBV6-5 with TRBJ1-6; D gene ambiguous. CDR3 size: 15 residues. The V gene lost 5 bases and the J gene lost 7 bases, with 15 bases spanning the gap. CDR1 is MNHEY and CDR2 is SVGAGI in the germline V gene. DNA of the CDR3: TGTGCCAGCAGTATAAGAGGTTATATCAATTCACCCCTCCACTTT. Its protein product is CASSIRGYINSPLHF.

Only a few counts were recorded for this clone. The rearrangement links TRBV6-5 to TRBJ1-1, with TRBD1 as a possible D gene (6 bases). V was cut by 4 bases and J by 7 bases, with 19 bases left in between. CDR1 MNHEY and CDR2 SVGAGI come from the germline V gene. The CDR3 loop spans 15 amino acids. The CDR3 spells CASSSSYRQVIEAFF. The CDR3, as DNA: TGTGCCAGCAGTTCAAGTTACCGACAGGTGATTGAAGCTTTCTTT.

This chain joins TRBV6-1 and TRBJ1-5; 8 nucleotides align to TRBD1. The V and J ends lost 4 bases and 5 bases, in that order; junction bases with no gene match: 4. The CDR3 extends over 14 amino acids. From germline, CDR1 is MNHNS and CDR2 SASEGT. Here the CDR3 reads CASSVTGGYQPQHF. CDR3 DNA: TGTGCCAGCAGTGTAACAGGGGGTTATCAGCCCCAGCATTTT.

Of note for this clone: The junction does not match germline at one end; this may be a read error. The chain joins TRBV7-9 to TRBJ1-1, with 10 bases fitting TRBD1. Germline V lookup: CDR1 SEHNR, CDR2 FQNEAQ (reference sequence). The CDR3 runs to 16 residues. The CDR3 protein is CSSSQRQGALKTEAFF. The CDR3 region has the DNA TGTTCCAGCAGCCAACGACAGGGGGCACTCAAGACTGAAGCTTTCTTT.

This chain connects TRBV7-3 to TRBJ2-3; the match to TRBD1 covers 11 bases. J gave up 5 bases and V 1 base, and 8 bases lay outside the gene matches. Looked up from germline, CDR1 is SGHTA and CDR2 is FQGTGA. The CDR3 totals 17 residues. CDR3 amino acids: CASSLNGGGTGGDTQYF. Written as DNA, the CDR3 is TGTGCCAGCAGCTTAAATGGAGGGGGGACAGGGGGAGATACGCAGTATTTT.

This clone has just a few counts. CDR3 amino acids: CASRWGHEQYF. The CDR3 bases are TGCGCCAGCAGGTGGGGGCACGAGCAGTACTTC. V usage is TRBV4-1 and J usage is TRBJ2-7, with D possibly TRBD1 on 6 matching bases. This CDR3 is built from 11 residues. V lost 6 bases and J lost 5, with 8 bases in between. CDR1 MGHRA and CDR2 YSYEKL come from the germline V gene.

CDR3 protein: CASSSTSGGSYEQYF. Here the CDR3 DNA reads TGCGCCAGCAGCTCAACTAGCGGAGGCTCCTACGAGCAGTACTTC. The chain carries TRBV5-1 and TRBJ2-7; TRBD2 matches at 8 bases. CDR1 and CDR2 from the germline V gene are SGHRS and YFSETQ. J lost 0 bases, V lost 3 bases, and 5 bases had no gene match. The CDR3 runs to 15 residues.

This sequence joins TRBV7-2 and TRBJ1-2; 7 bases match TRBD1. The CDR3 has 14 amino acids. V dropped 3 bases and J dropped 4; count of bases not matched to a gene: 5. The V gene's germline CDR1 is SGHTA and CDR2 FQGNSA. This chain's CDR3 is CASSLTGSLYGYTF. The CDR3 bases are TGTGCCAGCAGCTTGACAGGGTCCCTCTATGGCTACACCTTC.

The chain employs TRBV27 and TRBJ1-4, with 7 bases that match TRBD1. J was trimmed by 3 bases and V by 6 bases; bases with no gene match: 7. The germline CDR1 and CDR2 sequences are MNHEY and SMNVEV (reference sequence). The CDR3 is made up of 15 amino acids. The CDR3 coding sequence is TGTGCCAGCAGGCGCGACAGGGACCCTAATGAAAAACTGTTTTTT. Translated: CASRRDRDPNEKLFF.

The rearrangement uses TRBV2 and TRBJ1-4; D is perhaps TRBD1 (5 bases). Germline V gene sequence: CDR1 SNHLY, CDR2 FYNNEI. The CDR3 spans 12 residues. V was shortened by 10 bases and J by 6 bases, with 12 bases between the two germline ends. DNA of the CDR3: TGTGCCACCGGGGGGGGGTATGAAAAACTGTTTTTT. It translates to CATGGGYEKLFF.

V gene TRBV4-1 combines with J gene TRBJ2-1, with 9 bases identical to TRBD1. Germline V CDR1 and CDR2: MGHRA, YSYEKL. The CDR3 is made up of 17 amino acids. Trimming cost V 2 bases and J 9 bases; bases outside gene matches: 14. The CDR3 sequence is CASSQSAGDRVRSEQFF. For the CDR3, the DNA is TGCGCCAGCAGCCAATCCGCGGGGGACAGGGTGCGTTCTGAGCAGTTCTTC.

The chain has TRBV5-6 and TRBJ1-4; perhaps TRBD1 as D (5 bases). Trimming took off 3 bases at V and 4 bases at J, with 13 bases between the two ends. Germline lookup yields CDR1 SGHDT and CDR2 YYEEEE. The CDR3 has 15 residues. The CDR3 spells CASSSKGPLNEKLFF. The DNA for the CDR3 is TGTGCCAGCAGCTCTAAGGGGCCTCTTAATGAAAAACTGTTTTTT.

The chain couples TRBV9 to TRBJ1-6; D uncertain. Germline CDR1 and CDR2: SGDLS and YYNGEE. V lost 3 bases and J lost 2, with 18 bases in between. This CDR3 is 18 amino acids long. The CDR3 sequence: CASSAYEGIATYNSPLHF. The CDR3 nucleotides read TGTGCCAGCAGCGCTTACGAGGGCATAGCTACCTATAATTCACCCCTCCACTTT.

This chain joins TRBV28 and TRBJ2-7; 11 nucleotides match TRBD2. In germline, CDR1 is MDHEN, CDR2 SYDVKM. V trimming: 2 bases; J trimming: 0 bases; junction bases outside the gene matches: 3. This CDR3 comprises 16 residues. As DNA, the CDR3 is TGTGCCAGCAGTTTACCTAGCGGGGGGACCTCCTACGAGCAGTACTTC. It translates to CASSLPSGGTSYEQYF.

The CDR3 sequence: CASSLQGGTEAFF. The CDR3 DNA follows: TGTGCCAGTAGTTTACAGGGAGGGACTGAAGCTTTCTTT. The V call is TRBV19, the J call TRBJ1-1; weak D call: TRBD1 (6 bases). CDR3 length: 13 residues. Trimming cost V 5 bases and J 5 bases, with 12 bases left between them. CDR1 is LNHDA, CDR2 SQIVND, per germline (reference sequence).

This clone was recorded a few times. This rearrangement joins TRBV10-2 to TRBJ2-1, with a possible D match to TRBD2 (7 bases). The germline gives CDR1 WSHSY, CDR2 SAAADI. Trimming left V 8 bases short and J 1 base short, with 18 bases between. The CDR3 runs to 16 residues. The CDR3 DNA is TGCGCCAGCGTGGAGGGAGGGGGGGAATCCTACAATGAGCAGTTCTTC. Residues: CASVEGGGESYNEQFF.

This clone was detected once. The rearrangement links TRBV5-1 to TRBJ2-7; D is ambiguous. The CDR3 contains 16 residues. Germline V CDR1 and CDR2: SGHRS, YFSETQ. Trimming took off 0 bases at V and 3 bases at J, with 16 bases between the two ends. This chain's CDR3 is CASSLDDSKLGYEQYF. CDR3 sequence (DNA): TGCGCCAGCAGCTTGGATGATAGCAAATTAGGCTACGAGCAGTACTTC.